The clone carrying this T cell receptor beta chain was counted only a few times. This record belongs to a study of blood T cells in healthy people across ages. The V and J ends lost 3 bases and 7 bases respectively, with 10 bases between them. CDR1 and CDR2 from the germline V gene are KGHSH and LQKENI. The CDR3 totals 13 residues. For the second PCR, which ran for 7 to 11 cycles, a sample-barcoded 5' primer and a J-beta primer mix were used. One entry per CDR3 protein results from TCRdb running MiXCR on the 5' RACE reads. Found here are around 820,000 distinct CDR3 sequences, 20% to 25% of them singletons; the top ten hold 3% to 4%. The same data also contributed to another study, on T cells of mothers and their children.

This sequence originates from a boy younger than 18 in good health. The sample taken for sequencing was blood. This chain joins TRBV18 and TRBJ1-5, with D possibly being TRBD1 (6 bases). CDR3 DNA: TGTGCCAGCTCACCCGGACAGTCCCAGCCCCAGCATTTT. Amino acids: CASSPGQSQPQHF.